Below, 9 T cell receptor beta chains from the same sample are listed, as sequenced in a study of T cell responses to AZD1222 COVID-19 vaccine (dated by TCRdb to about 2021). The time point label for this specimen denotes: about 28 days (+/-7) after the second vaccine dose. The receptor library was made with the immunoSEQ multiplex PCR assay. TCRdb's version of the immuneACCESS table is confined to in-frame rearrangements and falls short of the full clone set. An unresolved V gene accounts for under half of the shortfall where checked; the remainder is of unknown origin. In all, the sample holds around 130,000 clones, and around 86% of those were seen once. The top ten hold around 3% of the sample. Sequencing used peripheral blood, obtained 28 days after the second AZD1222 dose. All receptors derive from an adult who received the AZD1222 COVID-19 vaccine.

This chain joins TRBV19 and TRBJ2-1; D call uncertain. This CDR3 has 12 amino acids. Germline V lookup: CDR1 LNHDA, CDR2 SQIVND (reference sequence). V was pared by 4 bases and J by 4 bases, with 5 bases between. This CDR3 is CASSTEYNEQFF. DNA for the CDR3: TGTGCCAGTAGTACGGAATACAATGAGCAGTTCTTC.

The CDR3: CASSLRGHGDSPLHF. The DNA for the CDR3 is TGTGCCAGCAGCCTCCGGGGACACGGGGATTCACCCCTCCACTTT. The chain links TRBV9 to TRBJ1-6, with D perhaps TRBD1 (6 bases). The CDR3 is made up of 15 amino acids. Trimming shortened V by 4 bases and J by 8 bases, and 16 bases separated the two germline ends. Germline CDR1 SGDLS, CDR2 YYNGEE.

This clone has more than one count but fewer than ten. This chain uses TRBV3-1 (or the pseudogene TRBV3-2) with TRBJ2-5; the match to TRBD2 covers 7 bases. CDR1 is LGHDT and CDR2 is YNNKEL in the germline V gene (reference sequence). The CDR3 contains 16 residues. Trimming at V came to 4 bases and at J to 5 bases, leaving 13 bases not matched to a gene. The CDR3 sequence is CASSLPRGRDWETQYF. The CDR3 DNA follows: TGTGCCAGCAGCCTACCCCGAGGGAGGGACTGGGAGACCCAGTACTTC.

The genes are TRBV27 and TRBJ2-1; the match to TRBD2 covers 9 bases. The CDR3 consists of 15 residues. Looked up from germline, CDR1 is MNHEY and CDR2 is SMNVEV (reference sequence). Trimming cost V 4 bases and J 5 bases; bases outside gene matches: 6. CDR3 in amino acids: CASSYGTSIDNEQFF. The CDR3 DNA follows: TGTGCCAGCAGTTATGGGACTAGCATAGACAATGAGCAGTTCTTC.

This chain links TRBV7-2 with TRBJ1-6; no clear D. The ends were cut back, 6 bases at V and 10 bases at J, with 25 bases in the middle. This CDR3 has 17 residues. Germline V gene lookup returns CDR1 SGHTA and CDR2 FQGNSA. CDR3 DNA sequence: TGTGCCAGCAGTTTGCGTGGGTCAGGCCCTGAGATGTCACCCCTCCACTTT. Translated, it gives CASSLRGSGPEMSPLHF.

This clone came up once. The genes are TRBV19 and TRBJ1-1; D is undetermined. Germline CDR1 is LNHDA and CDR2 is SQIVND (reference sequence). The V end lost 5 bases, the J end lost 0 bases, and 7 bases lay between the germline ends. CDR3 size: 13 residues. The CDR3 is CASSLSMNTEAFF. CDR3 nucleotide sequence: TGTGCCAGTAGTCTATCCATGAACACTGAAGCTTTCTTT.

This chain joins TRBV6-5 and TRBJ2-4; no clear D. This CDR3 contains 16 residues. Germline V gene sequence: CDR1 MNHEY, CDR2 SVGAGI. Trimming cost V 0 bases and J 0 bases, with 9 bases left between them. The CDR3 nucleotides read TGTGCCAGCAGTTACTCCTTTTGGGCAGCCAAAAACATTCAGTACTTC. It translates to CASSYSFWAAKNIQYF.

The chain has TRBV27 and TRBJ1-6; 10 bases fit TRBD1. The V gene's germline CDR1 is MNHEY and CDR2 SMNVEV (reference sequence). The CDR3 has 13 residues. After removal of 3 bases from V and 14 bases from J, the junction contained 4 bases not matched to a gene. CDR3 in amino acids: CASSFGQGGTLHF. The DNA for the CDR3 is TGTGCCAGCAGTTTCGGACAGGGGGGCACCCTCCACTTT.

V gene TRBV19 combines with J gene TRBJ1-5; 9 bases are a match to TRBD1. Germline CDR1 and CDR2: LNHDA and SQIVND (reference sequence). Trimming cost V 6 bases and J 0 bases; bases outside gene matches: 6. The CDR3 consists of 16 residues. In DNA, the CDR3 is TGTGCCAGTAGGCCGGGACAGGGCAATAGCAATCAGCCCCAGCATTTT. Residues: CASRPGQGNSNQPQHF.